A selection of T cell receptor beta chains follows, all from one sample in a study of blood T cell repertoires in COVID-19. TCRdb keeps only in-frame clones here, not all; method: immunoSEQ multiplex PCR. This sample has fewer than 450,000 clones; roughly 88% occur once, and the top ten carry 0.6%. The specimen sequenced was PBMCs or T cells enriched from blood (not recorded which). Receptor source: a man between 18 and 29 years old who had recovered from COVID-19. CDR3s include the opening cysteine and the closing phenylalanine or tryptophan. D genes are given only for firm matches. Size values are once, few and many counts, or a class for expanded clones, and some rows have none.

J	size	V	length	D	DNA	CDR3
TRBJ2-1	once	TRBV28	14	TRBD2	TGTGCCAGCAGAGGACTAGCGGGAGTTTATGAGCAGTTCTTC	CASRGLAGVYEQFF
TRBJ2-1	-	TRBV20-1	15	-	TGCAGTGCTAGTGGCCCGGGGAAGGCGTGGAATGAGCAGTTCTTC	CSASGPGKAWNEQFF
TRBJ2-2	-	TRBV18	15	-	TGTGCCAGCTCACCGGGACTTATACAGACCGGGGAGCTGTTTTTT	CASSPGLIQTGELFF
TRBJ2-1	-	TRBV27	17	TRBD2	TGTGCCAGCAGTCAGACTAGCGCAATAAGCTCCTACAATGAGCAGTTCTTC	CASSQTSAISSYNEQFF
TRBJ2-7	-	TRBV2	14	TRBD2	TGTGCCAGCAGTGAAGCGCTAGCGGCCCTGGGGCAGTACTTC	CASSEALAALGQYF
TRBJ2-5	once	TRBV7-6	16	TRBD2	TGTGCCAGCAGCTTATCGACTAGCGGGAGTGGAGAGACCCAGTACTTC	CASSLSTSGSGETQYF
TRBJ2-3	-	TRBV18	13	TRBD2	TGTGCCAGCTCACCACCGAGGGAGGGAACGCAGTATTTT	CASSPPREGTQYF
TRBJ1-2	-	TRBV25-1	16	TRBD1	TGTGCCAGCAGTGAATGGACAGGGGGATCGAACTATGGCTACACCTTC	CASSEWTGGSNYGYTF
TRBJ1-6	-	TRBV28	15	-	TGTGCCAGCAGGCGACTCGGGTCCTATAATTCACCCCTCCACTTT	CASRRLGSYNSPLHF
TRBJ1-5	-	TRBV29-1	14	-	TGCAGCGTTAAAACCGGGACTGGAGATCAGCCCCAGCATTTT	CSVKTGTGDQPQHF
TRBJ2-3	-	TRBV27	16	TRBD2	TGTGCCAGCAAATGGTCTAGCGGGAGTAGCACAGATACGCAGTATTTT	CASKWSSGSSTDTQYF
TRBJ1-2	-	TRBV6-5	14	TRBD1	TGTGCCAGCCTATTTGACAGGGGATCTGCTGGCTACACCTTC	CASLFDRGSAGYTF
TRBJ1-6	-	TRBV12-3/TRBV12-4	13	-	TGTGCCAGCAGTTCCCTACAGGGTGGGGCCCTCCACTTT	CASSSLQGGALHF
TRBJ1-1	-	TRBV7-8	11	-	TGTGCCAGCAGCCAAGGGGGGGAGGCTTTCTTT	CASSQGGEAFF
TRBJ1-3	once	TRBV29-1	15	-	TGCAGCGTACAAAAGGACAGCTACTCTGGAAACACCATATATTTT	CSVQKDSYSGNTIYF
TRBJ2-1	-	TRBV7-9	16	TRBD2	TGTGCCAGCAGCCCCCTTAGCGGGAGGGCCATAGATGAGCAGTTCTTC	CASSPLSGRAIDEQFF
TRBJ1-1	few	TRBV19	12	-	TGTGCCAGTAGTAGAGTGACAGGTGAAGCTTTCTTT	CASSRVTGEAFF
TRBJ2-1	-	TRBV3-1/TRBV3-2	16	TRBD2	TGTGCCAGCAGCCGCCGGGAGGTCAGCTCCTACAATGAGCAGTTCTTC	CASSRREVSSYNEQFF
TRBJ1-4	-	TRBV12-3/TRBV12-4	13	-	TGTGCCAGCAGTTTCCAAGAGGGTGAAAAACTGTTTTTT	CASSFQEGEKLFF
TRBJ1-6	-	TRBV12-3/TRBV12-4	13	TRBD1	TGTGCCAGCAGCCTCACAGGGGATTCACCCCTCCACTTT	CASSLTGDSPLHF
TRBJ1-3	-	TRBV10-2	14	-	TGCGCCAGCTCCCGAGGATTCTCTGGAAACACCATATATTTT	CASSRGFSGNTIYF
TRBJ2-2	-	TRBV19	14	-	TGTGCCAGTAGTTCCGTAGTAGGGGGCGGGGAGCTGTTTTTT	CASSSVVGGGELFF
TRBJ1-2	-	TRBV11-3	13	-	TGTGCCAGCAGTCCTCTTTGGGCCCATGGCTACACCTTC	CASSPLWAHGYTF
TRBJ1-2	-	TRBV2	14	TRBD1	TGTGCCAGCAGTGGGACAGGGAACAGCAATGGCTACACCTTC	CASSGTGNSNGYTF
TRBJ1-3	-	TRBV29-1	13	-	TGCAGCGTTGCGGGGATTGGGGGAAACACCATATATTTT	CSVAGIGGNTIYF